Listed here is a single T cell receptor (beta chain). What it binds is not known. The germline V gene encodes CDR1 MNHEY and CDR2 SMNVEV (reference sequence). Trimming removed 5 bases from V and 7 bases from J, with 9 bases in between. The CDR3 covers 13 residues. The record originates from a study of OX40 agonist ivuxolimab in advanced cancers. Study-wide context: Subjects had a mean age of 60 years, with a range of 23 to 79; almost 85% were male.

Using immunoSEQ multiplex PCR, the repertoire was profiled, and TCRdb retains in-frame clones only, with some absent. The sample holds about 85,000 clones, 80% to 90% seen once. Overall study results and limits: Also present in some nonresponders was a low level of normalized T-cell clonal expansion. Within 6 weeks, CD4+ and CD8+ blood T cells expanded clonally at 0.1 to 3.0 mg/kg.

The TCR sequence derives from an adult with an advanced solid tumor such as melanoma, head and neck, liver or kidney cancer. Sample: CD4+ or CD8+ T cells sorted from blood, taken in a trial of the OX40 agonist ivuxolimab. The V gene is TRBV27, the J gene TRBJ1-6; D ambiguous. As DNA, the CDR3 is TGTGCCAGCAGTCCGACATACAATTCACCCCTCCACTTT. Its translation: CASSPTYNSPLHF.